The next 16 T cell receptor beta chains were all read from a single sample in a study of shared clonotypes between healthy human individuals. Repertoires were generated with immunoSEQ multiplex PCR, while TCRdb's copy carries only in-frame clones and drops some. In the table there are roughly 2.2 million clones, more than 85% of which are singletons. The sequencing input was naive CD4+ T cells from PBMCs. This sample's subset: CD45RA+ positively selected. These receptors came from a man aged 18 to 35 in good health. Some clones in this sample may be carry-over from other donors' samples.

The V call is TRBV19, the J call TRBJ2-7, with a tentative D call TRBD2 (5 bases). The CDR3 extends over 16 amino acids. Between the trimmed V and J ends, which lost 4 bases and 0 bases, there was a span of 16 bases. Germline assignment: CDR1 LNHDA and CDR2 SQIVND (reference sequence). CDR3 nucleotide sequence: TGTGCCAGTAGTACCTCCGGACTCGTTCCCTCCTACGAGCAGTACTTC. It encodes CASSTSGLVPSYEQYF.

About this clone: Within the sample, other DNA sequences also encode this same CDR3. The V call is TRBV6-5, the J call TRBJ2-6; no firm D call. V dropped 6 bases and J dropped 4 bases, with 7 bases sitting between them. This CDR3 region has 13 residues. Germline V CDR1 and CDR2: MNHEY, SVGAGI. CDR3 coding DNA: TGTGCCAGCAGCTCCCCAGGGGCCAACGTCCTGACTTTC. Translating gives CASSSPGANVLTF.

This clone appeared a single time. The chain joins TRBV21-1 to TRBJ1-1. TRBV21-1 is assigned pseudogene status. This CDR3 region has 10 residues. Written as DNA, the CDR3 is TGTGCCAGCATCCCGAAGCATGCTTTCTTT. It is translated as CASIPKHAFF.

This chain uses TRBV19 with TRBJ1-2; no firm D call. This CDR3 has 13 amino acids. Germline V lookup: CDR1 LNHDA, CDR2 SQIVND (reference sequence). The V gene lost 4 bases and the J gene lost 3 bases, with 9 bases spanning the gap. The CDR3 sequence: CASSKTSYYGYTF. The CDR3 coding sequence is TGTGCCAGTAGTAAGACATCATACTATGGCTACACCTTC. Filled out from reference TRBV19 and TRBJ1-2, the complete variable domain reads DGGITQSPKYLFRKEGQNVTLSCEQNLNHDAMYWYRQDPGQGLRLIYYSQIVNDFQKGDIAEGYSVSREKKESFPLTVTSAQKNPTAFYLCASSKTSYYGYTFGSGTRLTVV.

V usage is TRBV19 and J usage is TRBJ2-1; D is ambiguous. CDR1 LNHDA and CDR2 SQIVND come from the germline V gene (reference sequence). The CDR3 covers 15 residues. V lost 7 bases to trimming and J lost 0 bases, with 13 bases between them. Here the CDR3 reads CASTPSVGSYNEQFF. The CDR3, as DNA: TGTGCCAGTACCCCGTCGGTAGGCTCCTACAATGAGCAGTTCTTC. Using reference TRBV19 and TRBJ2-1 for the parts outside the CDR3, the full variable domain is DGGITQSPKYLFRKEGQNVTLSCEQNLNHDAMYWYRQDPGQGLRLIYYSQIVNDFQKGDIAEGYSVSREKKESFPLTVTSAQKNPTAFYLCASTPSVGSYNEQFFGPGTRLTVL.

This clone turned up a few times. The chain recombines TRBV5-1 with TRBJ2-1, with D maybe TRBD2 (5 bases). Trimming shortened V by 0 bases and J by 1 base, and 8 bases separated the two germline ends. Germline values: CDR1 SGHRS, CDR2 YFSETQ. The CDR3 has 15 residues. The DNA of the CDR3 is TGCGCCAGCAGCTTGGGAGCGGAATCCTACAATGAGCAGTTCTTC. Its translation is CASSLGAESYNEQFF.

The rearrangement joins TRBV30 to TRBJ1-5, with a weak D call TRBD1 (6 bases). Germline V lookup: CDR1 GTSNPN, CDR2 SVGIG (reference sequence). This CDR3 has 15 amino acids. V shed 2 bases and J shed 4 bases, with 15 bases lying between them. The CDR3 is CAWSSPGQSNQPQHF. The CDR3 region has the DNA TGTGCCTGGAGTTCGCCCGGACAGTCAAATCAGCCCCAGCATTTT.

The chain has TRBV15 and TRBJ2-4, with D maybe TRBD2 (6 bases). The CDR3 is made up of 15 amino acids. CDR1 is LNHNV and CDR2 is YYDKDF in the germline V gene (reference sequence). Trimming took 3 bases from V and 8 from J, leaving 17 bases between them. The chain's CDR3 is CATSRELLERDIQYF. The DNA for the CDR3 is TGTGCCACCAGCAGGGAGCTCCTAGAGCGGGACATTCAGTACTTC.

The chain combines TRBV7-2 with TRBJ1-4; D is undetermined. Between the trimmed V and J ends, which lost 3 bases and 7 bases, there was a span of 9 bases. Per germline, CDR1 SGHTA and CDR2 FQGNSA. The CDR3 length is 13 residues. In DNA, the CDR3 is TGTGCCAGCAGCTTCGGAAGGGTTGAAAAACTGTTTTTT. Translation: CASSFGRVEKLFF.

V usage is TRBV28 and J usage is TRBJ1-2; 8 bases are shared with TRBD1. The germline V gene has CDR1 MDHEN and CDR2 SYDVKM. Trimming took 4 bases from V and 4 from J; bases not matched to a gene: 8. The CDR3 is 15 amino acids. CDR3 in DNA: TGTGCCAGCAGTTCGGCCGACAGGGGAATCTATGGCTACACCTTC. Translating gives CASSSADRGIYGYTF.

The rearrangement uses TRBV15 and TRBJ2-4, with 7 nucleotides matching TRBD2. V lost 3 bases to trimming and J lost 6 bases; unmatched junction nucleotides: 8. CDR1 LNHNV and CDR2 YYDKDF come from the germline V gene (reference sequence). This CDR3 has 15 amino acids. The CDR3 bases are TGTGCCACCAGCAGGGGGAGGGGCGTGGGAAACATTCAGTACTTC. Its translation is CATSRGRGVGNIQYF.

CDR3 bases: TGCGCCAGCAGCCTCCCCATCGGGGATACGCAGTATTTT. It specifies CASSLPIGDTQYF. V gene TRBV5-1 combines with J gene TRBJ2-3; D is undetermined. Germline lookup yields CDR1 SGHRS and CDR2 YFSETQ. CDR3 length equals 13 residues. The V end lost 4 bases, the J end lost 6 bases, and 12 bases lay between the germline ends.

The chain links TRBV25-1 to TRBJ2-7; D is perhaps TRBD1 or TRBD2 (5 bases each). The CDR3 sequence is 14 residues long. Trimming stripped 7 bases from V and 2 bases from J, with 15 bases between. Germline V gene data show CDR1 as MGHDK and CDR2 as SYGVNS. CDR3 loop: CASTINGATYEQYF. Here the CDR3 DNA reads TGTGCCAGCACCATTAACGGGGCAACCTACGAGCAGTACTTC.

The genes are TRBV4-1 and TRBJ2-5, with D tentatively TRBD2 (5 bases). Trimming took off 4 bases at V and 7 bases at J, with 10 bases between the two ends. Germline CDR1 is MGHRA and CDR2 is YSYEKL. The CDR3 loop spans 12 amino acids. The CDR3 reads CASSRTEGTQYF. In DNA, the CDR3 is TGCGCCAGCAGCCGGACTGAGGGGACCCAGTACTTC.

This clone was recorded only once. The V and J genes are TRBV28 and TRBJ2-1, with D possibly TRBD1 on 6 matching bases. The CDR3 loop spans 12 amino acids. Trimming shortened V by 8 bases and J by 4 bases, and 9 bases separated the two germline ends. CDR1 is MDHEN, CDR2 SYDVKM, per germline. As DNA, the CDR3 is TGTGCCAGCGCCAGGGGTTACAATGAGCAGTTCTTC. It encodes CASARGYNEQFF.

V is TRBV2 and J is TRBJ1-1; D remains unclear. Germline values: CDR1 SNHLY, CDR2 FYNNEI. CDR3 size: 14 residues. V shed 6 bases and J shed 2 bases, with 13 bases lying between them. The CDR3 nucleotides read TGTGCCAGCAGGAAGGACGGGTCAAACACTGAAGCTTTCTTT. Translating gives CASRKDGSNTEAFF.